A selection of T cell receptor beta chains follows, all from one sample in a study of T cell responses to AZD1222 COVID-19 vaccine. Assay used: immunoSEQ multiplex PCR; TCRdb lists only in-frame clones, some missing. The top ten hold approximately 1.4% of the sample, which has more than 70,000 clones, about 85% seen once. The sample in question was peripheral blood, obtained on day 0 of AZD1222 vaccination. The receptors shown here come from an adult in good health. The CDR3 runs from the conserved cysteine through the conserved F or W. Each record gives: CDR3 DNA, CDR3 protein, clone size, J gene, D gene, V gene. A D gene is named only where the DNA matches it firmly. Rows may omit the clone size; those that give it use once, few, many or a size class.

CDR3nt: TGTGCCAGCAGCTTAGGTTCGGGGGGCAGGAATGAGCAGTTCTTC
CDR3aa: CASSLGSGGRNEQFF
abundance: .
j_gene: TRBJ2-1
d_gene: .
v_gene: TRBV7-9

CDR3nt: TGTGCCTGTTCCCTGGGCCCCCAGGGCTACACCTTC
CDR3aa: CACSLGPQGYTF
abundance: medium-sized
j_gene: TRBJ1-2
d_gene: .
v_gene: TRBV30

CDR3nt: TGTGCCAGCAGCACACAGGGAATTAGAGCAACTAATGAAAAACTGTTTTTT
CDR3aa: CASSTQGIRATNEKLFF
abundance: few
j_gene: TRBJ1-4
d_gene: .
v_gene: TRBV7-9

CDR3nt: TGTGCCTGGAGTGTACCCCTGATGGGTAGCGGGAGGTACGAGCAGTACTTC
CDR3aa: CAWSVPLMGSGRYEQYF
abundance: .
j_gene: TRBJ2-7
d_gene: TRBD2
v_gene: TRBV30

CDR3nt: TGCAGTGCCCAGCAGGATGAAAAACTGTTTTTT
CDR3aa: CSAQQDEKLFF
abundance: .
j_gene: TRBJ1-4
d_gene: .
v_gene: TRBV20-1

CDR3nt: TGTGCCAGCACTCGGACACCGGCTTATCAGCATTTT
CDR3aa: CASTRTPAYQHF
abundance: .
j_gene: TRBJ1-5
d_gene: .
v_gene: TRBV6-6

CDR3nt: TGCGCCAGCAGCTTGGCCTCGGGGGCGGGTGAAAAACTGTTTTTT
CDR3aa: CASSLASGAGEKLFF
abundance: .
j_gene: TRBJ1-4
d_gene: .
v_gene: TRBV5-1

CDR3nt: TGTGCCAGCAGCTTGGGAGGGGGCAGTCTGACTGAAGCTTTCTTT
CDR3aa: CASSLGGGSLTEAFF
abundance: .
j_gene: TRBJ1-1
d_gene: TRBD1
v_gene: TRBV5-6

CDR3nt: TGTGCCAGCAGTTACTCCGGGGTGGGTTCTGGCTACGAGCAGTACTTC
CDR3aa: CASSYSGVGSGYEQYF
abundance: once
j_gene: TRBJ2-7
d_gene: .
v_gene: TRBV6-5

CDR3nt: TGTGCCAGCAGCCAGCTAGCGGACACCGGGGAGCTGTTTTTT
CDR3aa: CASSQLADTGELFF
abundance: .
j_gene: TRBJ2-2
d_gene: TRBD2
v_gene: TRBV3-1/TRBV3-2

CDR3nt: TGTGCCAGCAGTTTAAGGTCTAGCTTGGGCTACACCTTC
CDR3aa: CASSLRSSLGYTF
abundance: .
j_gene: TRBJ1-2
d_gene: .
v_gene: TRBV12-3/TRBV12-4

CDR3nt: TGTGCCAGCAGTTTCTTGCTCTACGAGCAGTACTTC
CDR3aa: CASSFLLYEQYF
abundance: few
j_gene: TRBJ2-7
d_gene: .
v_gene: TRBV12-3/TRBV12-4